These T cell receptor beta chains were read from a single sample in a study of beta chain features in type 1 diabetes. Libraries were prepared by immunoSEQ multiplex PCR; TCRdb keeps only in-frame clonotypes and omits some of them. Among around 44,000 clones, just over 50% were seen once, and the ten largest hold about 2.1%. Sequencing used Tregs from blood. The origin of the receptors is a woman aged 18-35 years in good health. CDR3s include the opening cysteine and the closing phenylalanine or tryptophan. D genes are given only for firm matches. Expanded clones get a size class; other rows say once, few or many, or leave the size out.

J gene	V gene	clone size	D gene	CDR3 DNA	CDR3 protein
TRBJ2-1	TRBV7-2	few	TRBD2	TGTGCCAGCAGCTGGCGGCGCGGGAGTTACAATGAGCAGTTCTTC	CASSWRRGSYNEQFF
TRBJ2-1	TRBV7-9	.	TRBD2	TGTGCCAGCAGCTCGATAGAGTTAGCGGGGAGCTCCTACAATGAGCAGTTCTTC	CASSSIELAGSSYNEQFF
TRBJ2-3	TRBV18	.	TRBD2	TGTGCCAGCTCACGAGGGAGGGCCCCGGATACGCAGTATTTT	CASSRGRAPDTQYF
TRBJ2-3	TRBV7-9	.	.	TGTGCCAGCGGCCCACCCGGGACATACCGCACAGATACGCAGTATTTT	CASGPPGTYRTDTQYF
TRBJ2-1	TRBV30	.	.	TGTGCCTGGAGTCGACGGGATTCCTACAATGAGCAGTTCTTC	CAWSRRDSYNEQFF
TRBJ1-5	TRBV29-1	.	.	TGCAGCGTCGACACAGGGCTTGGTCAGCCCCAGCATTTT	CSVDTGLGQPQHF
TRBJ2-7	TRBV5-6	few	.	TGTGCCAGCAGCTTGGTCGGGGGTGACTACGAGCAGTACTTC	CASSLVGGDYEQYF
TRBJ1-1	TRBV6-1	.	.	TGTGCCAGCTCGTGGGACATACTTTCGAACACTGAAGCTTTCTTT	CASSWDILSNTEAFF
TRBJ1-4	TRBV27	once	.	TGTGCCAGCAGCCCCGGGTACTTTAATGAAAAACTGTTTTTT	CASSPGYFNEKLFF
TRBJ1-1	TRBV19	.	.	TGTGCCAGTAGCACTAACCGCAGAACTGAAGCTTTCTTT	CASSTNRRTEAFF
TRBJ2-4	TRBV4-2	.	TRBD2	TGTGCCAGCAGCCAAGGCCTAGGGTCTAGCGGGAGGTTCTCTCTGACCAAAAACATTCAGTACTTC	CASSQGLGSSGRFSLTKNIQYF
TRBJ2-3	TRBV19	.	.	TGTGCCAGTAGTACTAGGTACACCGCAGATACGCAGTATTTT	CASSTRYTADTQYF
TRBJ2-3	TRBV7-9	few	TRBD2	TGTGCCAGCAGCCTACGACTAGCGGCTTACACAGATACGCAGTATTTT	CASSLRLAAYTDTQYF
TRBJ2-2	TRBV15	.	TRBD2	TGTGCCACCAGCAGAGAAACTATGGCTAGCGGCAACACCGGGGAGCTGTTTTTT	CATSRETMASGNTGELFF
TRBJ1-4	TRBV6-5	few	TRBD1	TGTGCCAGCAGATGGGGACAGAATGAAAAACTGTTTTTT	CASRWGQNEKLFF
TRBJ2-7	TRBV7-9	.	.	TGTGCCAGCAGCTCCCGTGCCGGGGAGGCCTACGAGCAGTACTTC	CASSSRAGEAYEQYF
TRBJ2-4	TRBV29-1	.	.	TGCAGCGTTATTCGGGGGAAGGCCAAAAACATTCAGTACTTC	CSVIRGKAKNIQYF
TRBJ2-5	TRBV7-2	.	.	TGTGCCAGCAGCCGGCGGGGGGACAGTCAAGAGACCCAGTACTTC	CASSRRGDSQETQYF
TRBJ2-3	TRBV7-2	.	TRBD2	TGTGCCAGCAGTGTGACTAGCGGGAGAACGGATACGCAGTATTTT	CASSVTSGRTDTQYF
TRBJ1-2	TRBV13	.	.	TGTGCCAGCAGCACCCGACAGGACCTTAACTATGGCTACACCTTC	CASSTRQDLNYGYTF
TRBJ1-5	TRBV18	.	.	TGTGCCAGCTCACCTATGGGGCAGGCGGATCAGCCCCAGCATTTT	CASSPMGQADQPQHF
TRBJ2-1	TRBV28	.	.	TGTGCCAGCACCCTCGGACTGACAGTCGGAGGGGATGAGCAGTTCTTC	CASTLGLTVGGDEQFF
TRBJ2-1	TRBV5-1	few	TRBD1	TGCGCCAGCAGCGGGGGACAGGGTTCCTACAATGAGCAGTTCTTC	CASSGGQGSYNEQFF
TRBJ2-6	TRBV19	.	TRBD1	TGTGCCAGTAGCCCCGGGCCAGGGGGCTCTGGGGCCAACGTCCTGACTTTC	CASSPGPGGSGANVLTF
TRBJ2-3	TRBV6-5	few	.	TGTGCCAGCAGTGGAGACTACTATTCCCCAGATACGCAGTATTTT	CASSGDYYSPDTQYF
TRBJ2-1	TRBV11-3	.	TRBD2	TGTGCCAGCAGCTTAGCGGGAGGCAATGAGCAGTTCTTC	CASSLAGGNEQFF
TRBJ2-1	TRBV6-6	.	TRBD2	TGTGCCAGCAGTTACTTCGAAGCGGGAGACAATGAGCAGTTCTTC	CASSYFEAGDNEQFF
TRBJ2-5	TRBV5-1	.	TRBD2	TGCGCCAGCAGCGACACTAGCGGGAGCTTCCAAGAGACCCAGTACTTC	CASSDTSGSFQETQYF
TRBJ2-1	TRBV11-3	.	TRBD2	TGTGCCAGCAGCTTAGGGCTAGCGGGATGGCAGGAGCAGTTCTTC	CASSLGLAGWQEQFF
TRBJ1-1	TRBV6-6	few	.	TGTGCCAGCAGCCAGGGTACCCTGAACACTGAAGCTTTCTTT	CASSQGTLNTEAFF
TRBJ2-5	TRBV29-1	.	.	TGCAGCGTTCTTGGAACCGGGGAGACCCAGTACTTC	CSVLGTGETQYF
TRBJ2-1	TRBV18	few	TRBD2	TGTGCCAGCTCACCACCGTTCGGGAGGGGCGATGAGCAGTTCTTC	CASSPPFGRGDEQFF
TRBJ1-5	TRBV28	few	TRBD1	TGTGCCAGCAGTTTTCCCGGGACAGGGAATCAGCCCCAGCATTTT	CASSFPGTGNQPQHF